These 4 T cell receptor beta chains were all obtained from the same sample, sequenced in a study of control samples from healthy donors and cancer patients. Clones were sequenced by immunoSEQ multiplex PCR, and TCRdb holds only the in-frame ones, with some missing. The sample lists 150,000 to 200,000 clones, about 91% seen once, with roughly 2.1% in the top ten. Input material: blood. These receptors came from a woman aged 40 to 50 in good health.

The chain combines TRBV9 with TRBJ1-2; the D is unclear. Trimming removed 3 bases from V and 5 bases from J, with 26 bases in between. Germline V gene sequence: CDR1 SGDLS, CDR2 YYNGEE. The length of the CDR3 is 18 residues. DNA for the CDR3: TGTGCCAGCAGCGGAGCATTTTCAACGGACCCAGGTGTGTATGGCTACACCTTC. Translating gives CASSGAFSTDPGVYGYTF.

Worth noting for this clone: The same CDR3 can be traced to other DNA sequences in this sample. The CDR3 loop reads CASSSGQDASYNEQFF. CDR3 in DNA: TGTGCCAGCAGTTCCGGGCAGGACGCCTCCTACAATGAGCAGTTCTTC. The chain carries TRBV2 and TRBJ2-1; D call uncertain. There are 16 residues in the CDR3. V was cut by 5 bases and J by 0 bases, with 14 bases left in between. Germline loops: CDR1 SNHLY, CDR2 FYNNEI.

V gene TRBV7-9 combines with J gene TRBJ1-1; D call uncertain. V gave up 1 base and J gave up 0 bases, with 6 bases separating them. The CDR3 has 14 residues. Germline loops: CDR1 SEHNR, CDR2 FQNEAQ (reference sequence). The CDR3 sequence is CASSLGMMNTEAFF. The CDR3 coding sequence is TGTGCCAGCAGCTTAGGGATGATGAACACTGAAGCTTTCTTT.

CDR3 sequence reads: CASSKALGSNTGELFF. CDR3 sequence (DNA): TGTGCCAGTAGTAAAGCCTTGGGGTCGAACACCGGGGAGCTGTTTTTT. This chain joins TRBV19 and TRBJ2-2; no reliable D call. CDR1 and CDR2 (germline): LNHDA, SQIVND (reference sequence). V was pared by 4 bases and J by 0 bases, with 12 bases between. The CDR3 totals 16 residues.